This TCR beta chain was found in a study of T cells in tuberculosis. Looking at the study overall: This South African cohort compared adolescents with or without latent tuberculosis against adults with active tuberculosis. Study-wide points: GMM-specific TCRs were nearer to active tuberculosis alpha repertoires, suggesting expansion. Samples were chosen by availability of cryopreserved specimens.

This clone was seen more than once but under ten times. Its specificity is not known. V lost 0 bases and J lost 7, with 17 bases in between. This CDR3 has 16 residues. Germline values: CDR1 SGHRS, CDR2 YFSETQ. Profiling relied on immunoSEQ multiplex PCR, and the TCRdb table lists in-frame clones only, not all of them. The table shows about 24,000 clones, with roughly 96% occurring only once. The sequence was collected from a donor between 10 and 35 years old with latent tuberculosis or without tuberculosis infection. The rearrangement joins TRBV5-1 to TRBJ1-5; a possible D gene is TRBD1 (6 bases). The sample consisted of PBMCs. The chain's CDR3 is CASSLAGRDTGQPQHF. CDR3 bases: TGCGCCAGCAGCTTGGCCGGGAGGGACACCGGGCAGCCCCAGCATTTT.